This TCR beta chain is drawn from a study of T-cell memory formation after mild COVID-19. This CDR3 has 22 amino acids. TCRdb passed the 5' RACE reads through MiXCR, listing each CDR3 protein once. The table records fewer than 700,000 distinct CDR3 sequences, 15% to 20% of them present only once. The rearrangement uses TRBV21-1 and TRBJ2-1; the D call TRBD2 from the table was never checked on the DNA. TRBV21-1 is classified as a pseudogene. The sequence was collected from an adult woman who had mild COVID-19 (a few samples of this study predate the infection). Cell type and time point are not known. Sequenced: PBMCs or a T cell subset sorted from them (not recorded which). In DNA, the CDR3 is TGTGCCAGCAGCAAGGCAAACAAGGGGACTAGCGGGGATTGGAGCTCCTACAATGAGCAGTTCTTC. This gives the protein CASSKANKGTSGDWSSYNEQFF.